A single sample gave rise to the 3 T cell receptor beta chains below, sequenced in a study of T cell changes during pregnancy in multiple sclerosis. Sequencing used immunoSEQ multiplex PCR; TCRdb keeps in-frame clones, though not all of them. The data hold approximately 33,000 clones, with 70% to 90% observed a single time. The source material was CD4+ T cells from peripheral blood mononuclear cells, sampled in the first trimester of pregnancy. The receptors stem from a female donor in good health, enrolled as a control in a pregnancy study.

The chain has TRBV30 and TRBJ2-5, with a possible D match to TRBD2 (5 bases). The CDR3 loop spans 12 amino acids. Germline CDR1 GTSNPN, CDR2 SVGIG (reference sequence). V gave up 4 bases and J gave up 9 bases, with 15 bases separating them. The CDR3 bases are TGTGCCTGGAATAGTAGAGTCGGGGCCCAGTACTTC. Protein product: CAWNSRVGAQYF. The full variable domain, rest sourced from reference TRBV30 and TRBJ2-5, is SQTIHQWPATLVQPVGSPLSLECTVEGTSNPNLYWYRQAAGRGLQLLFYSVGIGQISSEVPQNLSASRPQDRQFILSSKKLLLSDSGFYLCAWNSRVGAQYFGPGTRLLVL.

The chain uses TRBV4-3 and TRBJ2-1; D perhaps matches TRBD1 (5 bases). CDR1 is LGHNA, CDR2 YSLEER, per germline. The CDR3 sequence is 13 residues long. Trimming took off 2 bases at V and 10 bases at J, with 12 bases between the two ends. CDR3 protein: CASSQQGFGEQFF. The CDR3 DNA is TGCGCCAGCAGCCAACAGGGTTTTGGGGAGCAGTTCTTC.

The chain has TRBV5-1 and TRBJ1-2, with no clear D. The CDR3 spans 14 residues. Between the trimmed V and J ends, which lost 0 bases and 4 bases, there was a span of 10 bases. The V gene's germline CDR1 is SGHRS and CDR2 YFSETQ. Here the CDR3 DNA reads TGCGCCAGCAGCTTGGTTGCAGGCAGCTATGGCTACACCTTC. Translated, it gives CASSLVAGSYGYTF.